The clone carrying this T cell receptor beta chain occurred a few times. These data are taken from a study of CD8+CD57+ T cells in acquired aplastic anemia. Genomic DNA, serving as template, underwent TCR beta VDJ and CDR3 profiling. MiXCR was run by TCRdb on the reads, yielding one entry per CDR3 protein. The sample lists roughly 500,000 distinct CDR3 sequences, around 33% occurring once. Germline V CDR1 and CDR2: MNHNS, SASEGT. V was pared by 4 bases and J by 4 bases, with 10 bases of the junction left unmatched. The CDR3 is 16 residues long. By flow cytometry, patients selected for sequencing had shown an expansion of CD8+CD57+ cells.

This chain uses TRBV6-1 with TRBJ2-7, with 10 bases that match TRBD1. The TCR comes from a human donor with aplastic anemia. Sample: sorted CD4+, CD8+, or CD8+CD57+ T cells (not recorded which) from PBMCs. Here the CDR3 DNA reads TGTGCCAGCAGTGCTACGACAGGGGGCACAGCGTACGAGCAGTACTTC. Amino acids: CASSATTGGTAYEQYF.